This T cell receptor beta chain emerged from a study of metastatic and nonmetastatic thyroid tumors. The CDR3 consists of 15 residues. Germline V lookup: CDR1 MNHNS, CDR2 SASEGT. V was trimmed by 5 bases and J by 2 bases, leaving 15 bases between them. This clone was counted at least ten times. The antigen is unknown. General study points: Malignant tumors reportedly showed significantly higher TCR beta diversity than benign nodules in both blood and tumor.

Not a single patient had been given any form of treatment at any point before undergoing thyroid surgery. TCRdb re-called the PCR reads with MiXCR. Of just under 60,000 clones in the sample, about a sixth were seen once. This receptor was taken from a male donor with papillary thyroid cancer or a benign thyroid nodule (not recorded which). Some clones in this sample may be carry-over from other donors' samples. The chain joins TRBV6-1 to TRBJ1-2, with D unresolved. Sequenced: blood. The CDR3 coding sequence is TGTGCCAGCAGTAACCGGGAGAATCGAAACTATGGCTACACCTTC. Its translation is CASSNRENRNYGYTF.